This T cell receptor (beta chain) was obtained from a study of cytomegalovirus exposure and HLA in healthy donors. Healthy bone marrow donors made up the donor group. Primers included in the PCR were 60 Vbeta and 13 Jbeta primers. Libraries were prepared by immunoSEQ multiplex PCR; TCRdb keeps only in-frame clonotypes and omits some of them. The sample carries more than 60,000 clones, 70% to 85% recorded once. V lost 4 bases and J 8 bases, leaving 23 bases between the germline ends. The CDR3 covers 16 residues. Study observations and caveats: V- and J-gene trimming of TCR beta was linked (in a later analysis) to a missense DCLRE1C variant. Presence/absence comparisons presumed near-even sequencing depth among donors. Later analysis identified several of the most significant clusters that appeared linked to common viral pathogens.

Concerning this clone: Its antigen is not identified.

The sequencing input was PBMCs. The TCR sequence derives from a woman aged 25 to 39 in good health and CMV-seronegative. The rearrangement joins TRBV23-1 to TRBJ1-1; the D gene is possibly TRBD1 (5 bases). TRBV23-1 is given ORF status, its function remaining uncertain. The CDR3 nucleotides are TGCGCCAGCAGTCCCCATATAAGGCAGGGAAGGAAGGAAGCTTTCTTT. Protein product: CASSPHIRQGRKEAFF.